This T cell receptor (beta chain) was captured in a study of Graves' ophthalmopathy and Graves' hyperthyroidism (dated by TCRdb to the late 2010s). In the study overall: Hyperthyroidism was considered stable if no progression to ophthalmopathy occurred within 18 months of follow-up. For independent validation, a separate cohort was made up of 18 to 20 hyperthyroidism patients plus 17 patients who later progressed from hyperthyroidism to ophthalmopathy. The study used TCR beta repertoire signatures to distinguish Graves' ophthalmopathy from Graves' hyperthyroidism and to predict progression to ophthalmopathy. Following sampling, methimazole starting at 30 mg daily was administered to hyperthyroidism patients, and high-dose intravenous methylprednisolone was administered to ophthalmopathy patients. A discovery set of 90 to 100 patients (43 ophthalmopathy, just over 55 stable hyperthyroidism) was enrolled to explore V-J signatures distinguishing ophthalmopathy from hyperthyroidism. In total, some 140 blood samples were TCR-sequenced: fewer than 50 ophthalmopathy, approximately 75 hyperthyroidism and some 17 hyperthyroidism-to-ophthalmopathy patients. T-cell repertoires of thyroid tissue and blood were compared in several hyperthyroidism patients.

The germline V gene specifies SQVTM as CDR1 and ANQGSEA as CDR2. V loses 6 bases of germline sequence and J loses 1 base, and the interval between the two ends is 9 bases. Including the terminal cysteine and phenylalanine, the CDR3 comprises 12 residues. This entry keeps only the CDR3 DNA: 36 bases, framed from base 1. The hyperthyroidism patients were 18 to 65 years old and newly diagnosed, with a disease duration of less than 2 months. Patients with other autoimmune diseases, uncontrolled infections, pregnancy or lactation were excluded from the study. Diagnosis was based on clinical symptoms, serum thyroxine, TRAb, thyroid ultrasound and orbital computed tomography. Total RNA was extracted using Trizol reagent, and RNA quality was checked on an Agilent 2100 Bioanalyzer. What the study reported, not specific to this receptor: In cross-validation, the 13-signature model distinguished ophthalmopathy from stable hyperthyroidism with approximately 90% sensitivity and about 81% specificity, while in the test set the corresponding values were roughly 80% and 75%. In validation, the model predicted ophthalmopathy progression with over 60% sensitivity and 72.22% specificity; more than ten predicted patients were CT-confirmed with GO in a median of roughly 6.8 months. Sample size was not predetermined statistically, and investigators were not blinded to group allocation. Among expanded thyroid clonotypes with frequency above 0.001, most also showed up in blood, which suggests that blood repertoires may reflect the thyroid immune response.

This clonotype was recorded at least ten times. This receptor's antigen is unknown. No base quality information exists; no much larger clone differs at one position. For repertoire sequencing, TCR beta CDR3 regions were amplified from RNA transcripts. A first-round RT-PCR used HTBI primers with the Qiagen OneStep RT-PCR kit, followed by a second-round multiplex PCR, size selection and purification. Libraries were sequenced on an Illumina HiSeq2000 using paired-end 100 bp reads. The authors processed their data as follows. SOAPnuke was used to process the reads, removing any read that contained adapters or uncalled bases, had a mean Phred below 15, or lacked an exact match to the constant primer or identifier. COPE v1.2.5 was used to merge high-quality paired reads. Clonotypes were defined as unique nucleotide sequences and were aligned to IMGT TRB V, D and J references using MiTCR v1.1. The analysis was limited to V-J combinations with a frequency above 0.0001, which together covered more than 99% of repertoires. For each V-J combination, a TCR clonal expansion and chaos score was defined as F50 clonal expansion divided by the chaos observed in the TCRdist matrix. Features were reduced by Welch's t-statistics and random forest to more than 10 V-J combinations, which fed a naive Bayes classifier. Thyroid-blood repertoire similarity was quantified with the Morisita-Horn index. TCRdb redid the processing of the public reads, applying fastp at Q25 and MiXCR, and retained in-frame beta chains. Each entry merges the rows of one CDR3 protein and shows their most common DNA and genes. V and J calls and clone size were set by TCRdb, not the authors. This sample lists about 550,000 distinct CDR3 sequences; 35% to 40% were detected once. 4% to 5% of the sample goes to the ten largest clones.

Here the chain combines TRBV29-1 and TRBJ1-2; the D gene cannot be named for sure. Sequencing used peripheral blood or thyroid tissue (not recorded which). The receptor comes from an adult man with Graves' hyperthyroidism. CDR3 reads: CSVSVGNYGYTF. The DNA sequence follows: TGCAGCGTCAGTGTTGGTAACTATGGCTACACCTTC. The CDR3, completed at both ends by the reference TRBV29-1 and TRBJ1-2 genes, gives the full variable domain SAVISQKPSRDICQRGTSLTIQCQVDSQVTMMFWYRQQPGQSLTLIATANQGSEATYESGFVIDKFPISRPNLTFSTLTVSNMSPEDSSIYLCSVSVGNYGYTFGSGTRLTVV.